This entry lists 11 T cell receptor beta chains sequenced from one sample in a study of vaccination and CD4 T cells after COVID-19. Which antigens these TCRs recognize remains unknown. Treatment described: roughly ten-day PBMC culture with coronavirus spike peptide pools or control peptides (ViraFEST assay). With the Oncomine TCR Beta short-read assay, DNA from cultured CD4+ T cells was sequenced. TCRdb reanalysed the PCR reads using MiXCR and keeps one entry per CDR3 protein. The profile covers some 11,000 distinct CDR3 sequences, with 45% to 70% appearing a single time and 21% taken by the ten largest. The sample consisted of CD4+ T cells from blood, cultured in vitro. All receptors derive from a human donor who had recovered from COVID-19.

This clonotype was counted only a few times. The chain is built from TRBV28 and TRBJ1-6; tentatively, D is TRBD1 (5 bases). V was pared by 4 bases and J by 6 bases, with 16 bases between. Looked up from germline, CDR1 is MDHEN and CDR2 is SYDVKM. The CDR3 runs to 16 residues. The CDR3, as DNA: TGTGCCAGCAGTTCGTCGACAGCCCTTGGTAATTCACCCCTCCACTTT. Translating gives CASSSSTALGNSPLHF.

The J gene is TRBJ2-1, the V gene TRBV6-2 or TRBV6-3, with TRBD2 matching 14 bases. The CDR3 consists of 18 residues. Per germline, CDR1 MNHEY and CDR2 SVGEGT. V lost 5 bases and J lost 0; bases outside the gene matches: 6. The CDR3 is CASSTGLAGARSYNEQFF. For the CDR3, the DNA is TGTGCCAGCAGTACGGGACTAGCGGGGGCCCGCTCCTACAATGAGCAGTTCTTC.

This chain joins TRBV7-2 and TRBJ2-1; the D gene is possibly TRBD2 (6 bases). The CDR3 runs to 14 residues. The germline V and J ends were trimmed by 4 bases and 12 bases, with 19 bases remaining between them. The germline gives CDR1 SGHTA, CDR2 FQGNSA. CDR3 coding DNA: TGTGCCAGCAGCTCTTCTAGAGCCGGGAGTCTGCAGTTCTTC. This codes for CASSSSRAGSLQFF.

This clonotype was observed a single time. J is TRBJ2-2 and V is TRBV10-3; 10 nucleotides match TRBD2. Trimming removed 2 bases from V and 9 bases from J; junction bases left unmatched: 6. Per the germline V gene, CDR1 is ENHRY and CDR2 is SYGVKD. The CDR3 extends over 15 amino acids. The CDR3 bases are TGTGCCATCAGTGAGCATCAGCGGGAGGGGTGGGAGCTGTTTTTT. As protein: CAISEHQREGWELFF.

V usage is TRBV15 and J usage is TRBJ2-7; TRBD1 matches 9 bases. CDR1 and CDR2 (germline): LNHNV, YYDKDF (reference sequence). The CDR3 covers 14 residues. J lost 5 bases, V lost 5 bases, and 7 bases had no gene match. CDR3 coding DNA: TGTGCCACCAGCTCCCGGGACAGGGTCCACGAGCAGTACTTC. Amino acids: CATSSRDRVHEQYF. Drawing the rest from reference TRBV15 and TRBJ2-7, the complete variable domain is DAMVIQNPRYQVTQFGKPVTLSCSQTLNHNVMYWYQQKSSQAPKLLFHYYDKDFNNEADTPDNFQSRRPNTSFCFLDIRSPGLGDTAMYLCATSSRDRVHEQYFGPGTRLTVT.

This sequence joins TRBV5-1 and TRBJ2-5, with D tentatively TRBD1 (6 bases). The ends were cut back, 5 bases at V and 2 bases at J, with 16 bases in the middle. The CDR3 runs to 15 residues. Germline V lookup: CDR1 SGHRS, CDR2 YFSETQ. In nucleotides, the CDR3 is TGCGCCAGCAGTCGCAGGGGAGAACTACAAGAGACCCAGTACTTC. Encoded protein: CASSRRGELQETQYF.

This clonotype showed up just a few times. The rearrangement links TRBV6-1 to TRBJ1-2, with unresolved D. V was clipped by 5 bases and J by 6 bases, with 16 bases between them. Germline lookup yields CDR1 MNHNS and CDR2 SASEGT. The CDR3 sequence is 14 residues long. The CDR3 DNA follows: TGTGCCAGCAGTCGTTTCGCGAGTGGCAATGGCTACACCTTC. This codes for CASSRFASGNGYTF.

This clonotype has just one count. This chain uses TRBV6-5 with TRBJ2-3, with no clear D. Germline-derived CDR1 and CDR2 are MNHEY and SVGAGI. The V and J ends lost 4 bases and 2 bases respectively, with 10 bases between them. The CDR3 totals 14 residues. DNA of the CDR3: TGTGCCAGCAGTTCGGCGGAACACACAGATACGCAGTATTTT. Its protein product is CASSSAEHTDTQYF.

The chain is built from TRBV5-1 and TRBJ2-3; TRBD2 aligns across 7 bases. With V trimmed by 3 bases and J by 1 base, 17 bases remained unmatched. Germline CDR1 reads SGHRS; CDR2 reads YFSETQ. This CDR3 region has 19 residues. For the CDR3, the DNA is TGCGCCAGCAGCTCGGGATATCCGGGGGGACGGGTGGGCACAGATACGCAGTATTTT. Amino acids: CASSSGYPGGRVGTDTQYF.

This clonotype has only a few counts. The V gene is TRBV6-5, the J gene TRBJ1-2, with unresolved D. The germline V gene has CDR1 MNHEY and CDR2 SVGAGI. Trimming pared 0 bases from V and 4 bases from J, leaving 9 bases between. The CDR3 totals 14 residues. The CDR3 coding sequence is TGTGCCAGCAGTTACTCCCCTGGTCTCTATGGCTACACCTTC. Translated: CASSYSPGLYGYTF.

The rearrangement joins TRBV7-3 to TRBJ2-1; D perhaps matches TRBD2 (5 bases). Trimming stripped 5 bases from V and 10 bases from J, with 15 bases between. Germline CDR1 is SGHTA and CDR2 is FQGTGA. This CDR3 has 13 residues. As DNA, the CDR3 is TGTGCCAGCAGCGCCCCTTACCGGGAAGAGCAGTTCTTC. It translates to CASSAPYREEQFF. Full variable domain (missing parts from reference TRBV7-3 and TRBJ2-1): GAGVSQTPSNKVTEKGKYVELRCDPISGHTALYWYRQSLGQGPEFLIYFQGTGAADDSGLPNDRFFAVRPEGSVSTLKIQRTERGDSAVYLCASSAPYREEQFFGPGTRLTVL.